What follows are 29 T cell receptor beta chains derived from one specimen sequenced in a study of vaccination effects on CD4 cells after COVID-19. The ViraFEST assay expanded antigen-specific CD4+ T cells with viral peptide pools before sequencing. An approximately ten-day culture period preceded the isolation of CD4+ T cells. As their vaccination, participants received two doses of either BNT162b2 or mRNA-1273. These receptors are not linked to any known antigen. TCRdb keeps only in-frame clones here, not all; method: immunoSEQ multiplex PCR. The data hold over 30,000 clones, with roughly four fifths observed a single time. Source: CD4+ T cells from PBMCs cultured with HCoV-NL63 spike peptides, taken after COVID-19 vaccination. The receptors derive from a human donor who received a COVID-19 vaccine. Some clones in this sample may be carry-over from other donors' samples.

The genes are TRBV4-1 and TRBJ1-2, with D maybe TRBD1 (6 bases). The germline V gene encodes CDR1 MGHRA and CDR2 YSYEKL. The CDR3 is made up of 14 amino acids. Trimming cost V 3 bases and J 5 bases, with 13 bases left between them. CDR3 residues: CASSQTGTFYGYTF. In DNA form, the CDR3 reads TGCGCCAGCAGCCAGACCGGGACATTTTATGGCTACACCTTC.

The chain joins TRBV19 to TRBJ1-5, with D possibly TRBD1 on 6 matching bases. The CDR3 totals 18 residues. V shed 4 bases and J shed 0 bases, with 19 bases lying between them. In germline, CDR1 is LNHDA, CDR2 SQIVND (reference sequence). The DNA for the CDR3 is TGTGCCAGTAGTAAAGCACCGATACAGGGTTATAGCAATCAGCCCCAGCATTTT. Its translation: CASSKAPIQGYSNQPQHF.

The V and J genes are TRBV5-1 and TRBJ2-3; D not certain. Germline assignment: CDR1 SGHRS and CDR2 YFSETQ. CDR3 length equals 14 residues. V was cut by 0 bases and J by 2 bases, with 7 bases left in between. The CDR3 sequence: CASSLAQITDTQYF. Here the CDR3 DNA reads TGCGCCAGCAGCTTGGCCCAGATCACAGATACGCAGTATTTT.

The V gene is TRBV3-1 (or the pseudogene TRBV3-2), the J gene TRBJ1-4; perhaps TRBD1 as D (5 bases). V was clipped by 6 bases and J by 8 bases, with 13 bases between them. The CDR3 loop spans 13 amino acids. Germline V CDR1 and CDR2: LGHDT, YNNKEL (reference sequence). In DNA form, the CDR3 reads TGTGCCAGCAGAACAGGTTTCGGCGAAAAACTGTTTTTT. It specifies CASRTGFGEKLFF.

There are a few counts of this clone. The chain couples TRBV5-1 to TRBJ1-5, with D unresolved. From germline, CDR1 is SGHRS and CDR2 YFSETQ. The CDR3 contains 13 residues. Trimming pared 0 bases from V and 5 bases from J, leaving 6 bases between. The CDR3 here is CASSLEGYQPQHF. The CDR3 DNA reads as TGCGCCAGCAGCTTGGAGGGCTATCAGCCCCAGCATTTT.

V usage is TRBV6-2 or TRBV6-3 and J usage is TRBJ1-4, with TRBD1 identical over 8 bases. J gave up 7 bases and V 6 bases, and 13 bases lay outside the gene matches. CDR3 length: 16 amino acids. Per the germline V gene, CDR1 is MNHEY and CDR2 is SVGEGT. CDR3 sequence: CASSYTGQGRREKLFF. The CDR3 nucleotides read TGTGCCAGCAGCTATACCGGACAGGGTCGACGTGAAAAACTGTTTTTT.

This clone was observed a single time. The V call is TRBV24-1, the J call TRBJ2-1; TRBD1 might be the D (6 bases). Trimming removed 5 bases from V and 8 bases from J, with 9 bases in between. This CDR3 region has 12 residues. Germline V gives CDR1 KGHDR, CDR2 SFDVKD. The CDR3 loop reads CATSAQGYEQFF. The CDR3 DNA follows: TGTGCCACCAGTGCACAGGGATATGAGCAGTTCTTC.

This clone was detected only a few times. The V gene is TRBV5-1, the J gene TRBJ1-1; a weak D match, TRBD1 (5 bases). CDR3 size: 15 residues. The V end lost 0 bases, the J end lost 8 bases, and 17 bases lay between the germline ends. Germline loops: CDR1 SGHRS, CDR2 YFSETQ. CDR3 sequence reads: CASSLAPGTFTEAFF. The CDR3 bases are TGCGCCAGCAGCTTGGCTCCCGGGACCTTCACCGAAGCTTTCTTT. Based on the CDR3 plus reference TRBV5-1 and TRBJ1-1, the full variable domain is KAGVTQTPRYLIKTRGQQVTLSCSPISGHRSVSWYQQTPGQGLQFLFEYFSETQRNKGNFPGRFSGRQFSNSRSEMNVSTLELGDSALYLCASSLAPGTFTEAFFGQGTRLTVV.

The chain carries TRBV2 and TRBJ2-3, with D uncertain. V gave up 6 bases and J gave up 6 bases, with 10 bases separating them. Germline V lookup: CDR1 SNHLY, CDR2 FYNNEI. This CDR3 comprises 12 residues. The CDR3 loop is CASSRGADTQYF. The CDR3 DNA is TGTGCCAGCAGCCGTGGAGCGGATACGCAGTATTTT.

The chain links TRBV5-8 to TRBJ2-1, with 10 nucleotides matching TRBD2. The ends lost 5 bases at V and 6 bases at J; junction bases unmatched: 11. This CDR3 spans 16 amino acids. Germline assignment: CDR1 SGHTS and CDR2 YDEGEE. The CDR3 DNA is TGTGCCAGCAGTTACGGGGTTAGCGGGGGGTTCAATGAGCAGTTCTTC. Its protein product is CASSYGVSGGFNEQFF.

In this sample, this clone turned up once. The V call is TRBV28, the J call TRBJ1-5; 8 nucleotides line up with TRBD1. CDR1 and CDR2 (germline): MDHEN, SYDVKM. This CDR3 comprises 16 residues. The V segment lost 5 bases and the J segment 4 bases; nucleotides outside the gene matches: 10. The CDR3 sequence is CASSVAGTGFNQPQHF. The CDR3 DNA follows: TGTGCCAGCAGTGTAGCCGGGACAGGTTTTAATCAGCCCCAGCATTTT.

The CDR3 DNA reads as TGTGCCAGCAGCCTGCCTTGGGGGGCTGAAGCTTTCTTT. Its translation is CASSLPWGAEAFF. The chain carries TRBV3-1 (or the pseudogene TRBV3-2) and TRBJ1-1, with D perhaps TRBD1 (5 bases). V dropped 4 bases and J dropped 6 bases, with 12 bases sitting between them. The V gene's germline CDR1 is LGHDT and CDR2 YNNKEL (reference sequence). This CDR3 is built from 13 residues.

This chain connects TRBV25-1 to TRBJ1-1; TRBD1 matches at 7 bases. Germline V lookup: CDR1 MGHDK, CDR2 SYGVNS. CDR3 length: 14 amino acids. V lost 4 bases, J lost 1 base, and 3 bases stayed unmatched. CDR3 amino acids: CASSGYRGNTEAFF. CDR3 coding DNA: TGTGCCAGCAGTGGCTACAGGGGGAACACTGAAGCTTTCTTT.

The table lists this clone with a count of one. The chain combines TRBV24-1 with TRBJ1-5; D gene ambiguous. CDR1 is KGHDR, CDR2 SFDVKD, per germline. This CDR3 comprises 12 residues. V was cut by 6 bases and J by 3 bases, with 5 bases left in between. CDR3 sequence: CATSSVNQPQHF. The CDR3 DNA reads TGTGCCACCAGTTCGGTCAATCAGCCCCAGCATTTT.

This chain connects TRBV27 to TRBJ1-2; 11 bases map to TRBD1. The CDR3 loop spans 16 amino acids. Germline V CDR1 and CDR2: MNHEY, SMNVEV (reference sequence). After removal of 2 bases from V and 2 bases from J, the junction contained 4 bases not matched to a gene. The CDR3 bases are TGTGCCAGCAGTTTACAGGGACAGGGGGGGAACTATGGCTACACCTTC. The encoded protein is CASSLQGQGGNYGYTF.

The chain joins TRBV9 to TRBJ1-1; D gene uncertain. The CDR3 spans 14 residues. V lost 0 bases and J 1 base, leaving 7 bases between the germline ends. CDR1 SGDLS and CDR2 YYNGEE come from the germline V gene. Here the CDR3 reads CASSVGTENTEAFF. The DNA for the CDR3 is TGTGCCAGCAGCGTAGGGACGGAGAACACTGAAGCTTTCTTT.

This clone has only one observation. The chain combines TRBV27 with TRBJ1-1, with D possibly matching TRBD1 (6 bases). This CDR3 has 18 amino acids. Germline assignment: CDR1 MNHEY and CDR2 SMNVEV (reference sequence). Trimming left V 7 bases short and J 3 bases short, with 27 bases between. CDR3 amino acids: CASTKFGFNRVADTEAFF. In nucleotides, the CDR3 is TGTGCCAGCACAAAGTTTGGTTTCAACAGGGTTGCGGACACTGAAGCTTTCTTT.

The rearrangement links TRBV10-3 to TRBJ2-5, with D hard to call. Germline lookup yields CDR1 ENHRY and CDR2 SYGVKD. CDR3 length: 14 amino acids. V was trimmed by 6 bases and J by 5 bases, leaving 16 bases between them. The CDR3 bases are TGTGCCATCAGGGACCCCGCTGGGTTGGAGACCCAGTACTTC. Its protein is CAIRDPAGLETQYF.

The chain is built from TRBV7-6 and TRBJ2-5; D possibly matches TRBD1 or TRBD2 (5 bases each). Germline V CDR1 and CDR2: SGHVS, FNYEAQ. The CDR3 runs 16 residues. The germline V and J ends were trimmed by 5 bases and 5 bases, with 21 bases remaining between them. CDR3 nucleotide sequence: TGTGCCAGCAGCGGGTCCGGGACCCGTTCGGGGGAGACCCAGTACTTC. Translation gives CASSGSGTRSGETQYF.

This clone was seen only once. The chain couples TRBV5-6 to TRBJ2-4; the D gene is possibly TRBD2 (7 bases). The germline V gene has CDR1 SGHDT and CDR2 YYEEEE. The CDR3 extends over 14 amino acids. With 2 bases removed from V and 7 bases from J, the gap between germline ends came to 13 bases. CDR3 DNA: TGTGCCAGCAGCTTCTGGGAGGGGGTGAACATTCAGTACTTC. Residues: CASSFWEGVNIQYF.

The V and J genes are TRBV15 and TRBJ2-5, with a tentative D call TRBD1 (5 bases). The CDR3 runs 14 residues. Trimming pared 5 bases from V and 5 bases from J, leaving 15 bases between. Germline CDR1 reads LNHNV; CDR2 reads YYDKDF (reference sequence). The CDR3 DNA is TGTGCCACCAGCCTGGACGGACAACCGGAGACCCAGTACTTC. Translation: CATSLDGQPETQYF.

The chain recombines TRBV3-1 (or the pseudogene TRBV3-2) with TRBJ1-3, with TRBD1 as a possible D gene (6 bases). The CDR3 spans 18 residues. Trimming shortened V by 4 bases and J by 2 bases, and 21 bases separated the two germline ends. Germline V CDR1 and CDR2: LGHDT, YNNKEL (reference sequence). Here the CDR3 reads CASSPYALQGRAGNTIYF. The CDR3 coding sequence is TGTGCCAGCAGCCCCTATGCTTTGCAGGGGAGGGCTGGAAACACCATATATTTT.

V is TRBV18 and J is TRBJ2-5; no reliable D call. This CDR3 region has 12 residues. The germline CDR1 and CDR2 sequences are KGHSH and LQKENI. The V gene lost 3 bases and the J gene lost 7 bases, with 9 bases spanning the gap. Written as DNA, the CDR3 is TGTGCCAGCTCACCCCCCACCGGGACCCAGTACTTC. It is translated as CASSPPTGTQYF. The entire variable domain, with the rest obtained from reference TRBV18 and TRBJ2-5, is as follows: NAGVMQNPRHLVRRRGQEARLRCSPMKGHSHVYWYRQLPEEGLKFMVYLQKENIIDESGMPKERFSAEFPKEGPSILRIQQVVRGDSAAYFCASSPPTGTQYFGPGTRLLVL.

The CDR3: CASSILTGADTQYF. Written as DNA, the CDR3 is TGTGCCAGTAGTATTCTCACAGGGGCAGATACGCAGTATTTT. V and J are TRBV19 and TRBJ2-3, with 7 bases matching TRBD1. This CDR3 is built from 14 residues. The V and J ends lost 3 bases and 4 bases, in that order; junction bases with no gene match: 4. Germline loops: CDR1 LNHDA, CDR2 SQIVND (reference sequence). Using reference TRBV19 and TRBJ2-3 for the parts outside the CDR3, the full variable domain is DGGITQSPKYLFRKEGQNVTLSCEQNLNHDAMYWYRQDPGQGLRLIYYSQIVNDFQKGDIAEGYSVSREKKESFPLTVTSAQKNPTAFYLCASSILTGADTQYFGPGTRLTVL.

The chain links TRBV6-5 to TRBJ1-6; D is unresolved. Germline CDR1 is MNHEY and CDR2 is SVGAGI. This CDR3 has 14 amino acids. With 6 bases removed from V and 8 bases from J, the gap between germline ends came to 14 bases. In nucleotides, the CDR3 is TGTGCCAGCAGACACCGGGATCATGATTCACCCCTCCACTTT. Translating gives CASRHRDHDSPLHF.

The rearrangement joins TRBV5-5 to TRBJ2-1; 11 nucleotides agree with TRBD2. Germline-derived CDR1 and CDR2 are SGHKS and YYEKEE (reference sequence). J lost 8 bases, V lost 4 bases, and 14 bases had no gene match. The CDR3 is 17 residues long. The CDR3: CASSPAGLAGGVDEQFF. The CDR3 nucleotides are TGTGCCAGCAGCCCGGCGGGCCTAGCGGGGGGCGTTGATGAGCAGTTCTTC. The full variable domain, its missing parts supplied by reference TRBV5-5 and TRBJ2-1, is DAGVTQSPTHLIKTRGQQVTLRCSPISGHKSVSWYQQVLGQGPQFIFQYYEKEERGRGNFPDRFSARQFPNYSSELNVNALLLGDSALYLCASSPAGLAGGVDEQFFGPGTRLTVL.

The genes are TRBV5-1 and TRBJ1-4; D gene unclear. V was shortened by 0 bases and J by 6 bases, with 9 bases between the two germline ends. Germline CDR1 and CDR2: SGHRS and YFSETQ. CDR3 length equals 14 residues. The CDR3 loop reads CASSLGHTHEKLFF. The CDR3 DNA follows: TGCGCCAGCAGCTTGGGGCACACCCATGAAAAACTGTTTTTT.

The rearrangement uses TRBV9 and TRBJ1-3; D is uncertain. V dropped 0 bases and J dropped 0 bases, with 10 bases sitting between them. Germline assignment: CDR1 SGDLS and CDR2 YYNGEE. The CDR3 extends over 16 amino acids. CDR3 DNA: TGTGCCAGCAGCGTAGATGGAGGTTTCTCTGGAAACACCATATATTTT. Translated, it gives CASSVDGGFSGNTIYF.

The CDR3 region is CASSFIGIGSYNEQFF. The DNA of the CDR3 is TGTGCCAGCAGCTTTATAGGGATTGGCTCCTACAATGAGCAGTTCTTC. V gene TRBV2 combines with J gene TRBJ2-1, with D uncertain. V was trimmed by 6 bases and J by 0 bases, leaving 15 bases between them. The CDR3 is 16 amino acids. Germline lookup yields CDR1 SNHLY and CDR2 FYNNEI.